A selection of T cell receptor beta chains follows, all from one sample in a study of blood T cell repertoires in COVID-19. TCRdb's table, derived via immunoSEQ multiplex PCR, lists solely in-frame clones and lacks some. The sample holds hundreds of thousands of clones, 88% seen once. Sequenced material: peripheral blood. All receptors come from a woman between 45 and 65 years old with active or convalescent COVID-19. The CDR3 runs from the conserved cysteine through the conserved F or W. The order of the fields is CDR3 protein, CDR3 DNA, D gene, clone size, V gene, J gene. A D gene is named only where the DNA matches it firmly. Not every row has a clone size; where given, it reads once, few, many or a size class.

CASSMRGLPPETQYF	TGTGCCAGCAGCATGCGGGGGTTACCCCCAGAGACCCAGTACTTC	TRBD2	.	TRBV7-2	TRBJ2-5
CSVGRLAGSYEQYF	TGCAGCGTTGGGCGACTAGCGGGATCCTACGAGCAGTACTTC	TRBD2	.	TRBV29-1	TRBJ2-7
CASSGGKGNSGYTF	TGTGCCAGCAGCGGGGGGAAGGGAAACTCTGGCTACACCTTC	.	.	TRBV7-8	TRBJ1-2
CASSTQQGHVVAFF	TGTGCCAGCAGCACCCAACAGGGGCACGTCGTAGCTTTCTTT	TRBD1	.	TRBV5-6	TRBJ1-1
CASSLSRQGRGEQYF	TGTGCCAGCAGTTTATCACGTCAGGGGCGAGGCGAGCAGTACTTC	.	.	TRBV28	TRBJ2-7
CASSRLRRVAEQFF	TGTGCCAGCAGCCGACTCAGGAGGGTAGCTGAGCAGTTCTTC	.	.	TRBV6-2/TRBV6-3	TRBJ2-1
CASSPGSHTEAFF	TGTGCCAGCAGTCCCGGGAGTCACACTGAAGCTTTCTTT	.	.	TRBV18	TRBJ1-1
CASSPERREQYF	TGTGCCAGCTCACCCGAGAGGCGCGAGCAGTACTTC	.	.	TRBV18	TRBJ2-7
CASSEGQGANIGNQPQHF	TGCGCCAGCAGTGAAGGACAGGGGGCGAATATCGGCAATCAGCCCCAGCATTTT	TRBD1	.	TRBV10-1	TRBJ1-5
CASSIGTSGGASEQFF	TGTGCCAGTAGTATAGGGACTAGCGGGGGGGCAAGTGAGCAGTTCTTC	TRBD2	.	TRBV19	TRBJ2-1
CASTGTGGAQFYGYTF	TGTGCCAGCACCGGGACAGGGGGCGCGCAATTCTATGGCTACACCTTC	TRBD1	.	TRBV19	TRBJ1-2
CASSDRGTNNQPQHF	TGTGCCAGCAGCGACAGGGGGACCAACAATCAGCCCCAGCATTTT	TRBD1	.	TRBV5-6	TRBJ1-5
CASSWAENYEQYF	TGTGCCAGCAGTTGGGCAGAGAACTACGAGCAGTACTTC	.	.	TRBV27	TRBJ2-7
CASSEWGERGEQFF	TGTGCCAGCAGTGAATGGGGGGAGCGGGGTGAGCAGTTCTTC	TRBD2	once	TRBV2	TRBJ2-1
CASSFEASPYNEQFF	TGTGCCAGCAGTTTCGAGGCTAGCCCCTACAATGAGCAGTTCTTC	.	.	TRBV6-5	TRBJ2-1
CASSRTGKTGNTIYF	TGTGCCAGCAGCAGAACAGGGAAGACAGGAAACACCATATATTTT	.	.	TRBV5-6	TRBJ1-3
CASLATGGLYGYTF	TGTGCCAGTTTGGCTACAGGGGGACTCTATGGCTACACCTTC	TRBD1	.	TRBV6-6	TRBJ1-2
CASSSNPGTGGASYGYTF	TGTGCCAGCAGTTCCAACCCCGGGACAGGGGGCGCGTCGTATGGCTACACCTTC	TRBD1	.	TRBV28	TRBJ1-2
CASSQDHMETGGTLETQYF	TGTGCCAGCAGCCAAGACCATATGGAAACAGGGGGAACTTTGGAGACCCAGTACTTC	TRBD1	.	TRBV3-1/TRBV3-2	TRBJ2-5
CASSPPGIIGYGYTF	TGTGCCAGCTCACCGCCAGGGATAATAGGGTATGGCTACACCTTC	.	.	TRBV18	TRBJ1-2
CASSQEEPAASKHEQYF	TGCGCCAGCAGCCAAGAGGAACCAGCCGCTAGCAAGCACGAGCAGTACTTC	.	.	TRBV4-3	TRBJ2-7
CASSYYNKVGKTENEQFF	TGTGCCAGCAGTTACTATAACAAAGTGGGTAAGACGGAGAATGAGCAGTTCTTC	.	once	TRBV6-2/TRBV6-3	TRBJ2-1
CASSRRDRRTDTQYF	TGTGCCAGCTCACGCCGGGACAGGCGCACAGATACGCAGTATTTT	TRBD1	.	TRBV18	TRBJ2-3
CASSIERPGSRGAEQFF	TGTGCCAGTAGTATAGAGAGGCCTGGAAGCAGGGGGGCTGAGCAGTTCTTC	.	.	TRBV19	TRBJ2-1
CASSVADSYEQYF	TGTGCCAGCAGCGTAGCTGACAGCTACGAGCAGTACTTC	.	.	TRBV9	TRBJ2-7
CASSSQDIFAPSYEQYF	TGTGCCAGCAGTTCCCAGGACATTTTTGCGCCCTCCTACGAGCAGTACTTC	.	.	TRBV27	TRBJ2-7
CASRVDRIAEAFF	TGTGCCAGCAGGGTGGACAGGATTGCTGAAGCTTTCTTT	TRBD1	.	TRBV27	TRBJ1-1
CASRPGTALYANTGELFF	TGTGCCAGCCGGCCGGGGACAGCCTTATACGCGAACACCGGGGAGCTGTTTTTT	TRBD1	.	TRBV7-2	TRBJ2-2
CASRGAGTGNTGELFF	TGTGCCAGCAGGGGTGCCGGGACAGGGAACACCGGGGAGCTGTTTTTT	TRBD1	.	TRBV7-2	TRBJ2-2
CASSLTLPTRAETQYF	TGTGCCAGCAGTTTAACCCTCCCAACACGAGCGGAGACCCAGTACTTC	.	.	TRBV27	TRBJ2-5
CASSLIPSGGIYNEQFF	TGTGCCAGCAGCTTAATTCCTAGCGGGGGGATCTACAATGAGCAGTTCTTC	TRBD2	few	TRBV7-3	TRBJ2-1
CSASHGRIQETQYF	TGCAGTGCTAGTCACGGGAGGATACAAGAGACCCAGTACTTC	TRBD2	.	TRBV20-1	TRBJ2-5
CASSQVQRGGTDTQYF	TGTGCCAGCAGCCAAGTTCAGCGGGGGGGCACAGATACGCAGTATTTT	TRBD2	.	TRBV4-2	TRBJ2-3
CASSDPPRGYTF	TGTGCCAGCAGTGACCCCCCGCGGGGCTACACCTTC	.	.	TRBV25-1	TRBJ1-2
CASSYRGGAPEQYF	TGTGCCAGCAGTTACAGGGGGGGTGCTCCCGAGCAGTACTTC	.	.	TRBV6-5	TRBJ2-7
CASSLKAGVNNEQFF	TGTGCCAGCAGCCTGAAAGCGGGAGTGAACAATGAGCAGTTCTTC	TRBD2	.	TRBV7-3	TRBJ2-1
CASSPQDLQGSEQYF	TGTGCCAGCAGCCCTCAAGACCTACAGGGTTCCGAGCAGTACTTC	.	many	TRBV7-2	TRBJ2-7
CAWSVILAGASRTGELFF	TGTGCCTGGAGTGTAATTCTAGCGGGGGCGTCGCGCACCGGGGAGCTGTTTTTT	TRBD2	.	TRBV30	TRBJ2-2
CASSASGGLYEQYF	TGTGCCAGCAGCGCGAGCGGGGGGCTGTACGAGCAGTACTTC	TRBD2	once	TRBV7-6	TRBJ2-7
CASSQDREGEAFF	TGTGCCAGCAGCCAGGACAGGGAAGGTGAAGCTTTCTTT	TRBD1	.	TRBV3-1/TRBV3-2	TRBJ1-1
CAISGTGYGYTF	TGTGCCATCAGTGGGACAGGGTATGGCTACACCTTC	TRBD1	.	TRBV10-3	TRBJ1-2
CASSLLLASASDEQFF	TGTGCCAGCAGCTTACTTCTAGCCTCGGCATCCGATGAGCAGTTCTTC	.	.	TRBV7-3	TRBJ2-1
CASSSGQTQETQYF	TGTGCCAGCAGTTCGGGACAGACACAAGAGACCCAGTACTTC	TRBD1	once	TRBV28	TRBJ2-5
CASSGHVGTEAFF	TGTGCCAGCAGCGGACACGTGGGCACTGAAGCTTTCTTT	.	.	TRBV9	TRBJ1-1
CASSLVSGSPLHF	TGCGCCAGCAGCTTGGTGTCGGGTTCACCCCTCCACTTT	.	.	TRBV5-1	TRBJ1-6